Listed here is a single T cell receptor (beta chain). Its antigen is still unknown. The data originate from a study of T cell repertoires in cytomegalovirus infection. Study-level background: Selected CMV epitopes included recently identified HLA-C-restricted ones as well as well-studied HLA-B-restricted ones. Evidence of both CMV infection and a matching HLA type came from public TCR beta signatures. Points from the study as a whole: Frequencies of public TCR beta families were cumulated, and this identified carriers of CMV plus the relevant HLA. Within the response measured ex vivo, HLA-C-restricted CMV-specific TCR beta clonotypes were dominant.

MiXCR, run by TCRdb on the reads, gives a single entry per CDR3 protein. The sample carries some 800,000 distinct CDR3 sequences, under 35% recorded once. J was trimmed by 5 bases and V by 0 bases; bases with no gene match: 7. Germline CDR1 reads MNHEY; CDR2 reads SMNVEV (reference sequence). The CDR3 consists of 17 residues. The clonotype was recovered from a human donor in good health (CMV status not recorded). Some clones in this sample may be carry-over from other donors' samples. The material sequenced was cultured CD8+ T cells from PBMCs, taken from culture after CMV antigen stimulation. J is TRBJ1-5 and V is TRBV27; 10 nucleotides line up with TRBD1. CDR3 in amino acids: CASSLSSGTGVYQPQHF. The CDR3 DNA reads as TGTGCCAGCAGTTTATCTTCCGGGACAGGGGTTTATCAGCCCCAGCATTTT.